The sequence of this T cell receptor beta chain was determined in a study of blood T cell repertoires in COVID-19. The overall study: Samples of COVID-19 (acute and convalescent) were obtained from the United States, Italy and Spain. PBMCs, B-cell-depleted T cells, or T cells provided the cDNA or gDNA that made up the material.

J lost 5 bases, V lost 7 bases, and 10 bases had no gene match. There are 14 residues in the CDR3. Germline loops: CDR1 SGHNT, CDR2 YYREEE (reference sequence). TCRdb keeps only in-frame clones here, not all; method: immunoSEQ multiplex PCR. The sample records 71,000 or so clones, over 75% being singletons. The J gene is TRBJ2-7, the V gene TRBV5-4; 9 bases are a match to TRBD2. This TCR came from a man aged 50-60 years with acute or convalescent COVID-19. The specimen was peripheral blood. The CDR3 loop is CASSYSGSIDEQYF. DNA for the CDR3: TGTGCCAGCTCATATAGCGGGAGTATAGACGAGCAGTACTTC.